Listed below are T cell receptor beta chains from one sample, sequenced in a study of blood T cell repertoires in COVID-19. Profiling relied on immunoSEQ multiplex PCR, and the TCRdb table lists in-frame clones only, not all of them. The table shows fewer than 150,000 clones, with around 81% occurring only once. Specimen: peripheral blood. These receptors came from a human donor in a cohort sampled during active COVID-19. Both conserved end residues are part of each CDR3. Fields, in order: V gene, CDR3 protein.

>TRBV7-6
CASSMDDSAFYEQYF
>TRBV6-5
CASSLAGISNEKLFF
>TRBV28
CASSFWGQGALSSNQPQHF
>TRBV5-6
CASSLFRGSNYGYTF
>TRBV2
CASSDDTSEQYF
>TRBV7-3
CASSPNGGVFTDTQYF
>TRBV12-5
CASGLQTGTVGPPLHF
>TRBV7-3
CASSLGAGRTPLHF
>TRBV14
CASSRGRIGEFSYEQYF
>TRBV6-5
CASRRLHLETQYF
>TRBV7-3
CASSLTAMNTEAFF
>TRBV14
CASSPPAGSGYTF
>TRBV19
CASSYPGQSSYNEQFF
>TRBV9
CASSSRTGRETQYF
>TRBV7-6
CASSLGQGPNSPLHF
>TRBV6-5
CASSRSGTGSYEQYF
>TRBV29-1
CSVETPGTDTQYF
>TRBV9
CASSVQTGGNEKLFF
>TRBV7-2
CASSSRTGATGNSPLHF
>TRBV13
CASSLGRGGNKADTQYF
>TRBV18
CASSRTDSYEQYF
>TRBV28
CASSQRTGGYYEQYF
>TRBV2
CASSEAPGAGVNTGELFF
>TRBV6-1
CASSEALRGPGNTIYF
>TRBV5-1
CASSLAGGVTNQPQHF
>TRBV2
CASRLGGDTQYF
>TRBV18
CASSPADRAGQPQHF
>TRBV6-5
CATLNPQGNEQFF
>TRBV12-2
CASRLWRQGKEKLFF
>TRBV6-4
CASRAAGSYNEQFF
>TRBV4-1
CASSTRGTVNEKLFF
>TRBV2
CASSENRGRISNQPQHF
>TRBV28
CASSLLGQDLSNQPQHF
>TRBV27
CASKSRDTDTQYF
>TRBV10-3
CAISESRGAGANVLTF
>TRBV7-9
CASSYRGNTEAFF
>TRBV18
CASSPLNARIHEAFF
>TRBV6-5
CASRQSPGANVLTF
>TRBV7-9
CASSGPGTDSNQPQHF
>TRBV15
CATSRDGGGAPQQYF
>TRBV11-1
CASSFSGTGISPLHF
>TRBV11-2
CASVGTGDKEETQYF
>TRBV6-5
CASSPYHTEQYF
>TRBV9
CASSVDGVPSTDTQYF
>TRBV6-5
CASSLRVNYGYTF